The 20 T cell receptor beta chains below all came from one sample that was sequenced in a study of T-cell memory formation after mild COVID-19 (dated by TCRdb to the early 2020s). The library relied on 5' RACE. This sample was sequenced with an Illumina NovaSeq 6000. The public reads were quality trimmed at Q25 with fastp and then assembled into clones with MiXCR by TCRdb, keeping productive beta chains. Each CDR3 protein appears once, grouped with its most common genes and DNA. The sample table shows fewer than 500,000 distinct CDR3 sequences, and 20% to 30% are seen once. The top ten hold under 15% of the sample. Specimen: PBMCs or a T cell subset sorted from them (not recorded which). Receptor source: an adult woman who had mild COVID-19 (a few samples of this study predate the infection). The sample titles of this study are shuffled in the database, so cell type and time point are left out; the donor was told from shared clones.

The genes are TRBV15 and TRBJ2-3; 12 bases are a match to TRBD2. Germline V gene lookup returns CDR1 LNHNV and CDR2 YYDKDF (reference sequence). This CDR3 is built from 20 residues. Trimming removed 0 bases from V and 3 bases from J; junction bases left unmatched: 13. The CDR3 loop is CATSRDSGGLAGGPTDTQYF. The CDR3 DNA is TGTGCCACCAGCAGAGATTCCGGAGGGCTAGCGGGGGGGCCGACAGATACGCAGTATTTT.

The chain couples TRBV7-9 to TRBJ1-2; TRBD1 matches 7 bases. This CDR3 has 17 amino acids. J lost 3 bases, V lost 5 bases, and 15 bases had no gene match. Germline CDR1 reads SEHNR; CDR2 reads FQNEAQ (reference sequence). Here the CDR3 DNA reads TGTGCCAGCAGCCCATTAGGTCCCGGGACAGTCGACTATGGCTACACCTTC. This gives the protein CASSPLGPGTVDYGYTF.

The CDR3 loop is CAWSVWGGVTEAFF. CDR3 bases: TGTGCCTGGAGTGTATGGGGGGGTGTCACTGAAGCTTTCTTT. V usage is TRBV30 and J usage is TRBJ1-1; D possibly corresponds to TRBD1 (5 bases). Looked up from germline, CDR1 is GTSNPN and CDR2 is SVGIG (reference sequence). V gave up 0 bases and J gave up 4 bases, with 12 bases separating them. CDR3 length equals 14 residues. The full variable domain, completed using reference TRBV30 and TRBJ1-1, is SQTIHQWPATLVQPVGSPLSLECTVEGTSNPNLYWYRQAAGRGLQLLFYSVGIGQISSEVPQNLSASRPQDRQFILSSKKLLLSDSGFYLCAWSVWGGVTEAFFGQGTRLTVV.

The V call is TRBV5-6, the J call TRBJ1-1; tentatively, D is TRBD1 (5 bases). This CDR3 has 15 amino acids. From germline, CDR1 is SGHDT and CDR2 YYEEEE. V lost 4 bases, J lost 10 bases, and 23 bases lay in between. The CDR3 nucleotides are TGTGCCAGCAGCAATCTCCGGGACGGGGGGTTTGGAGCTTTCTTT. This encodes CASSNLRDGGFGAFF.

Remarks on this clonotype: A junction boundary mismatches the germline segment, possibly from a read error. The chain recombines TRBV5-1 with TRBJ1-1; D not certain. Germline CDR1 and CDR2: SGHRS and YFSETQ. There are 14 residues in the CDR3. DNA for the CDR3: TGCGCCAGCCGCTTTGCGCAAATGAACACTGAAGCTTTCTTT. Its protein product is CASRFAQMNTEAFF. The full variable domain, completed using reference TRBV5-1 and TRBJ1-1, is KAGVTQTPRYLIKTRGQQVTLSCSPISGHRSVSWYQQTPGQGLQFLFEYFSETQRNKGNFPGRFSGRQFSNSRSEMNVSTLELGDSALYLCASRFAQMNTEAFFGQGTRLTVV.

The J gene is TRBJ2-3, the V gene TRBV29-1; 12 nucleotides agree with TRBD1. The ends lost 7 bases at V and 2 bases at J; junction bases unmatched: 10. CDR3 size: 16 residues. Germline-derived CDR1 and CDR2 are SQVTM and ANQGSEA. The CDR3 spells CSAQEGTGGNTDTQYF. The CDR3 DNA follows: TGCAGCGCCCAAGAAGGGACAGGGGGCAACACAGATACGCAGTATTTT.

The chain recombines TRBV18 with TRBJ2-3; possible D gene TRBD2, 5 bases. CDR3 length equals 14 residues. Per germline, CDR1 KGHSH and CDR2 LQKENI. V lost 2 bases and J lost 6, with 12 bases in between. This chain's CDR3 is CASSPIFSGDTQYF. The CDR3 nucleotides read TGTGCCAGCTCACCAATTTTCTCGGGGGATACGCAGTATTTT.

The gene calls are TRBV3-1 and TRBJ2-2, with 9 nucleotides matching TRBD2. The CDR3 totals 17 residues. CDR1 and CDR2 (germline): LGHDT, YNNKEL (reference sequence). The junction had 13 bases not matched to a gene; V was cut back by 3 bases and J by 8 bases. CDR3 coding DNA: TGTGCCAGCAGCCAGCTTCGGAGCGGGGGGCCCGGAGGGGAGCTGTTTTTT. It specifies CASSQLRSGGPGGELFF. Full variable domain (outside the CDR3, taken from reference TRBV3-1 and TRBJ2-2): DTAVSQTPKYLVTQMGNDKSIKCEQNLGHDTMYWYKQDSKKFLKIMFSYNNKELIINETVPNRFSPKSPDKAHLNLHINSLELGDSAVYFCASSQLRSGGPGGELFFGEGSRLTVL.

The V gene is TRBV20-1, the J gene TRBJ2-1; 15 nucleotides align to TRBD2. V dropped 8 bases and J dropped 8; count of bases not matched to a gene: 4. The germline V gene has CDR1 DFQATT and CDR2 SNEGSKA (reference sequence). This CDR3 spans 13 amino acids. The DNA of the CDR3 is TGCAGTTCCGGACTAGCGGGAGGGGATGAGCAGTTCTTC. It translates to CSSGLAGGDEQFF.

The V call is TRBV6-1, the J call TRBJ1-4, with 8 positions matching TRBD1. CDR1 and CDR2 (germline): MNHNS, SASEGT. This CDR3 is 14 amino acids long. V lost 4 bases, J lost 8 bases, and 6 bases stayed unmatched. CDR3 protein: CASSATGGIEKLFF. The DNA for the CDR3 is TGTGCCAGCAGTGCTACAGGGGGAATCGAAAAACTGTTTTTT.

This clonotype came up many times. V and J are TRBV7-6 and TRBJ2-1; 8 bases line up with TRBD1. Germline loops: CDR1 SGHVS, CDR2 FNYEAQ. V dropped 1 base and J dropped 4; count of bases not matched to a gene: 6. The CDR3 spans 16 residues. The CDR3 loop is CASSLVSGGAYNEQFF. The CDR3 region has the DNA TGTGCCAGCAGCTTAGTTTCAGGGGGCGCGTACAATGAGCAGTTCTTC.

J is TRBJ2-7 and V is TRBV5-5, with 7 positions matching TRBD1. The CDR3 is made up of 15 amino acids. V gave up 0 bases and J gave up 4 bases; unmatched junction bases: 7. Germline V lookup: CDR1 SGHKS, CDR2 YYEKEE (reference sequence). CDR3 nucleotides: TGTGCCAGCAGCTTGGCCGGACAGGATGCATACGAGCAGTACTTC. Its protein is CASSLAGQDAYEQYF. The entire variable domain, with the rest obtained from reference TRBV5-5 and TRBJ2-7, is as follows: DAGVTQSPTHLIKTRGQQVTLRCSPISGHKSVSWYQQVLGQGPQFIFQYYEKEERGRGNFPDRFSARQFPNYSSELNVNALLLGDSALYLCASSLAGQDAYEQYFGPGTRLTVT.

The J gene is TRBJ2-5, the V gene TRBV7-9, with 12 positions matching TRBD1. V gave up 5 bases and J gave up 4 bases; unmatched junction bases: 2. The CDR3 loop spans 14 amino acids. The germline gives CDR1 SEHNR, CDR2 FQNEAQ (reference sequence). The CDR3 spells CASSGTGGRETQYF. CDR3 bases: TGTGCCAGCAGCGGGACAGGGGGCCGAGAGACCCAGTACTTC.

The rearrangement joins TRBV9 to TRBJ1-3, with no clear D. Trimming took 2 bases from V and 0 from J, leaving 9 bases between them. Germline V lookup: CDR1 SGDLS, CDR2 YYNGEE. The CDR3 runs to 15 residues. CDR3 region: CASSVAGYSGNTIYF. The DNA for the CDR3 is TGTGCCAGCAGCGTGGCCGGATACTCTGGAAACACCATATATTTT.

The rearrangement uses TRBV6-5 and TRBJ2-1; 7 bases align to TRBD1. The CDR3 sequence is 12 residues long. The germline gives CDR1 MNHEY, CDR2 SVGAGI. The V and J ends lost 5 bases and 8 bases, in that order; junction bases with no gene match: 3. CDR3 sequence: CASSDDRDEQFF. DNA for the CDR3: TGTGCCAGCAGTGACGACAGGGATGAGCAGTTCTTC.

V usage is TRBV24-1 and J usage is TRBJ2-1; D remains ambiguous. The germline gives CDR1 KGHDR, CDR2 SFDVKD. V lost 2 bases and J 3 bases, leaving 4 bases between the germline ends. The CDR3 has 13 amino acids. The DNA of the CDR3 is TGTGCCACCAGTGATTGGGTCTACAATGAGCAGTTCTTC. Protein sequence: CATSDWVYNEQFF.

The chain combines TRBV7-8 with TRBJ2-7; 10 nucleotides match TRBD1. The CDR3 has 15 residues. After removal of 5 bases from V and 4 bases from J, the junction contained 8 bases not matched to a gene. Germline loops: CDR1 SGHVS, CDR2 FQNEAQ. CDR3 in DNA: TGTGCCAGCAGCCAATCCCCGGACAGGGGGTACGAGCAGTACTTC. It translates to CASSQSPDRGYEQYF.

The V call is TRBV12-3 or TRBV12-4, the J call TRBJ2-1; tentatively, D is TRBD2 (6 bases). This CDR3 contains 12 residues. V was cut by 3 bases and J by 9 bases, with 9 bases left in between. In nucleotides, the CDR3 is TGTGCCAGCAGTTTCGGGGGAATTGAGCAGTTCTTC. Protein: CASSFGGIEQFF.

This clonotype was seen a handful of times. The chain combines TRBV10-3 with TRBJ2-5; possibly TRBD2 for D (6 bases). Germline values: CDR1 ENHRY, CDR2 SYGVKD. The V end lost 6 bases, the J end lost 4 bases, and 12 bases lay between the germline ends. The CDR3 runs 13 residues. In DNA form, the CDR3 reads TGTGCCATCAGGGGGACGGGAGCAGAGACCCAGTACTTC. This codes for CAIRGTGAETQYF.

The CDR3: CASSPAARGSHNEQFF. CDR3 nucleotide sequence: TGTGCCAGCAGCCCAGCGGCGAGGGGGTCCCACAATGAGCAGTTCTTC. This chain connects TRBV9 to TRBJ2-1; maybe TRBD1 (6 bases). The CDR3 extends over 16 amino acids. The germline CDR1 and CDR2 sequences are SGDLS and YYNGEE. Trimming left V 4 bases short and J 5 bases short, with 19 bases between.